The source of this T cell receptor beta chain is a study of T and B cells in COVID-19 patients. Study in general: Blood was sampled from COVID-19 patients who were either actively infected or recovered. In the active-infection cohort, about 90% of the roughly 20 patients had comorbidities linked to unfavorable COVID-19 outcome.

This clonotype is large by share. Its target is unknown. Multiplex PCR with BIOMED2 TRB-A/B primer pools amplified TRB rearrangements. TCRdb processed the multiplex PCR reads anew with MiXCR; each CDR3 protein has one entry. The top ten clones hold approximately 10% of a sample with some 6,000 distinct CDR3 sequences, roughly a quarter of them seen once. Each TRB amplification used roughly 230-550 ng of genomic DNA from blood. General observations from the study: In COVID-19 patients, T cell receptor beta variable and joining gene use was reportedly strongly skewed. Early severe-case samples and blood from mildly ill patients during symptoms were in short supply.

Germline CDR1 is SQVTM and CDR2 is ANQGSEA. The CDR3 is 13 residues long. V gave up 4 bases and J gave up 1 base, with 11 bases separating them. Sample: blood. The receptor comes from a human donor with active COVID-19. The J gene is TRBJ2-7, the V gene TRBV29-1; D gene ambiguous. The CDR3 sequence is CSVGSEQSYEQYF. Written as DNA, the CDR3 is TGCAGCGTTGGCTCGGAACAGTCCTACGAGCAGTACTTC.